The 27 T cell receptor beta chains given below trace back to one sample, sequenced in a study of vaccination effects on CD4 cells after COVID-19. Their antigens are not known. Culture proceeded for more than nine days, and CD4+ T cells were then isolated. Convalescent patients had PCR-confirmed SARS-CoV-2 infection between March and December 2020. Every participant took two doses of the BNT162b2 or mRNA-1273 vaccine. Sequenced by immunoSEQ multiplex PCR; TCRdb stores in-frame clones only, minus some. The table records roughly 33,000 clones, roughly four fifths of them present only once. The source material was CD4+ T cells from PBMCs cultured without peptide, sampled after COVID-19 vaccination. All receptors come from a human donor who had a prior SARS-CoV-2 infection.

The CDR3 reads CASSSSGRATGELFF. As DNA, the CDR3 is TGTGCCAGCAGCTCTAGCGGGAGGGCCACCGGGGAGCTGTTTTTT. The chain recombines TRBV11-3 with TRBJ2-2, with 12 nucleotides matching TRBD2. Germline CDR1 is SGHNT and CDR2 is YENEEA. V shed 4 bases and J 4 bases; nucleotides not matched to a gene: 1. This CDR3 has 15 amino acids.

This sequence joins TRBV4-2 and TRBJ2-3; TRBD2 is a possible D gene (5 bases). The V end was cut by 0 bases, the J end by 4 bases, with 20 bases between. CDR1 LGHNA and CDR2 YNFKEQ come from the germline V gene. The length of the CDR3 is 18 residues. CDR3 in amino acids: CASSQDPWAGPGPDTQYF. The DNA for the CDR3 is TGTGCCAGCAGCCAAGATCCGTGGGCGGGTCCGGGTCCAGATACGCAGTATTTT.

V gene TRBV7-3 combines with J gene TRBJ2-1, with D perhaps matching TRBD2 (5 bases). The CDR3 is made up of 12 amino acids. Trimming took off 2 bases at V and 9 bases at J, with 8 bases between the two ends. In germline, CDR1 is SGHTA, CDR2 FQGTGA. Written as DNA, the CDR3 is TGTGCCAGCAGCTTAGTGGGGAGTGAGCAGTTCTTC. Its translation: CASSLVGSEQFF.

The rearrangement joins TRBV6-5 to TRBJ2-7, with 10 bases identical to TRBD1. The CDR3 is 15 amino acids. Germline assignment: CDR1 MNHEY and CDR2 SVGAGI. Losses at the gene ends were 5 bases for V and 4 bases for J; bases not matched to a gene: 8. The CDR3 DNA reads TGTGCCAGCAGTCCAGACCGGGACAGGGGTTACGAGCAGTACTTC. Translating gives CASSPDRDRGYEQYF.

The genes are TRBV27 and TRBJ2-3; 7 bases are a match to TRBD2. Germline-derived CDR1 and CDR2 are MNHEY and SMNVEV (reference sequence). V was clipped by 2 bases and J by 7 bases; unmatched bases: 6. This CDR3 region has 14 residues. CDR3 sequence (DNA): TGTGCCAGCAGTTTAGGACGGGAGGTTTATACGCAGTATTTT. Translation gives CASSLGREVYTQYF.

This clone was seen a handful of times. This CDR3 is CASMGTGNYGYTF. The CDR3 DNA follows: TGTGCCAGCATGGGGACAGGAAACTATGGCTACACCTTC. The V and J genes are TRBV2 and TRBJ1-2; 8 nucleotides match TRBD1. J gave up 2 bases and V 7 bases, and 3 bases lay outside the gene matches. Germline loops: CDR1 SNHLY, CDR2 FYNNEI. The CDR3 has 13 residues.

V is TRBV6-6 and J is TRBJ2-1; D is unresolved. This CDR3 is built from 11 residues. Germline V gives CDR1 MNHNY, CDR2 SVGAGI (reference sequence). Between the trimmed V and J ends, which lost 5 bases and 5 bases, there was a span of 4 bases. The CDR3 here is CASSGDNEQFF. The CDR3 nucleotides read TGTGCCAGCAGTGGGGACAATGAGCAGTTCTTC.

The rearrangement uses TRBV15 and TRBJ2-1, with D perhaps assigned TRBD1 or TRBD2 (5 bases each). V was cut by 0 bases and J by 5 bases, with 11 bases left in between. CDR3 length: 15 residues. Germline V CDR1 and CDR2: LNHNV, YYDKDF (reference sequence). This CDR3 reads CATSRDNGGDNEQFF. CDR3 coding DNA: TGTGCCACCAGCAGAGACAATGGGGGAGACAATGAGCAGTTCTTC.

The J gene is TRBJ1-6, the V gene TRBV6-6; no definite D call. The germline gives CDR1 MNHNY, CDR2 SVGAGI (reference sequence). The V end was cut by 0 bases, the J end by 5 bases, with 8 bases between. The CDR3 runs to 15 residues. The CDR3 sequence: CASSYSSPNNSPLHF. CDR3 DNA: TGTGCCAGCAGTTACTCCTCCCCGAATAATTCACCCCTCCACTTT.

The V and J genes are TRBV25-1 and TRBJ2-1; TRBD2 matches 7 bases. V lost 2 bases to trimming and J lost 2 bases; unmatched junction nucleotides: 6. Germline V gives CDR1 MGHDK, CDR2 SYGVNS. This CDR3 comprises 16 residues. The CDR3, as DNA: TGTGCCAGCAGTGAAACCCTAGCGGCTCCCTACAATGAGCAGTTCTTC. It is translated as CASSETLAAPYNEQFF.

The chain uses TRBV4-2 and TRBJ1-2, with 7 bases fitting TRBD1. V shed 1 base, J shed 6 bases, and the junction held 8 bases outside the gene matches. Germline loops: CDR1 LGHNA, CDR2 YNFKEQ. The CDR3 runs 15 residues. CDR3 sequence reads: CASSQAGRGAHGYTF. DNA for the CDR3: TGTGCCAGCAGCCAAGCCGGCAGGGGGGCACATGGCTACACCTTC.

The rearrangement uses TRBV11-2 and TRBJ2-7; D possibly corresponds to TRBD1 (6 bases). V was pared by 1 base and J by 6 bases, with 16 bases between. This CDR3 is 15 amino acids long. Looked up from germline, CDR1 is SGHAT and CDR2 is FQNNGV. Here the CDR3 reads CASSLGTGLIGEQYF. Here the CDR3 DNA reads TGTGCCAGCAGCTTAGGTACAGGGTTAATCGGCGAGCAGTACTTC.

CDR3 sequence (DNA): TGTGCCAGCACCCGTCTGGGGGCTGAAGCTTTCTTT. It codes for CASTRLGAEAFF. This sequence joins TRBV7-9 and TRBJ1-1; tentative D call: TRBD1 (5 bases). The CDR3 covers 12 residues. V shed 7 bases and J shed 6 bases, with 12 bases lying between them. Per germline, CDR1 SEHNR and CDR2 FQNEAQ (reference sequence).

This CDR3 reads CASSIRPTNYGYTF. The DNA of the CDR3 is TGTGCCAGTAGTATCCGACCGACCAACTATGGCTACACCTTC. This chain joins TRBV19 and TRBJ1-2, with D unclear. V lost 3 bases, J lost 2 bases, and 10 bases lay in between. The CDR3 length is 14 residues. Germline V gene sequence: CDR1 LNHDA, CDR2 SQIVND (reference sequence).

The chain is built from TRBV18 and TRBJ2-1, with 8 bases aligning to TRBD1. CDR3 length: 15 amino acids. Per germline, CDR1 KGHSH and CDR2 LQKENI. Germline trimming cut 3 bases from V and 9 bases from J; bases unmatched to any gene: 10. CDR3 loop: CASSPRTGPGGEQFF. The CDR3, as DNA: TGTGCCAGCTCACCGCGGACAGGGCCTGGGGGTGAGCAGTTCTTC. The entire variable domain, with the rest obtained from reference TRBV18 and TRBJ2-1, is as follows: NAGVMQNPRHLVRRRGQEARLRCSPMKGHSHVYWYRQLPEEGLKFMVYLQKENIIDESGMPKERFSAEFPKEGPSILRIQQVVRGDSAAYFCASSPRTGPGGEQFFGPGTRLTVL.

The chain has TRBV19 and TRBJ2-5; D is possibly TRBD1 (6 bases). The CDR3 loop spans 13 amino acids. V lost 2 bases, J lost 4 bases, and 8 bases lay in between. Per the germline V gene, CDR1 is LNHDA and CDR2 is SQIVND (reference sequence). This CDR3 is CASSIRGRETQYF. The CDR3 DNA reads TGTGCCAGTAGTATAAGGGGGAGAGAGACCCAGTACTTC.

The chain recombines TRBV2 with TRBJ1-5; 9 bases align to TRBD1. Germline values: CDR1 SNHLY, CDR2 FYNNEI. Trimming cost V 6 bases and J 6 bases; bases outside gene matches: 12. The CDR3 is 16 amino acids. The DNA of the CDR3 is TGTGCCAGCAGCAGAGAGGGGACAGGGTTTAGTCAGCCCCAGCATTTT. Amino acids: CASSREGTGFSQPQHF.

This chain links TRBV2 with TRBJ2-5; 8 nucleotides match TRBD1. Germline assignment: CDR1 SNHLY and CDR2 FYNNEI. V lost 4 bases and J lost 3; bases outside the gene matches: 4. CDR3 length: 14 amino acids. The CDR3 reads CASSGSGGEETQYF. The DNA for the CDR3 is TGTGCCAGCAGTGGGTCAGGGGGCGAAGAGACCCAGTACTTC.

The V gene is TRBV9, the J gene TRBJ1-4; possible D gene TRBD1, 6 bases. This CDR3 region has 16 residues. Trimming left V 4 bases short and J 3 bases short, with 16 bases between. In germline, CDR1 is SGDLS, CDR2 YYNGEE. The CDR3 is CASSPHEGDPNEKLFF. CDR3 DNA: TGTGCCAGCAGCCCCCACGAGGGGGATCCTAATGAAAAACTGTTTTTT.

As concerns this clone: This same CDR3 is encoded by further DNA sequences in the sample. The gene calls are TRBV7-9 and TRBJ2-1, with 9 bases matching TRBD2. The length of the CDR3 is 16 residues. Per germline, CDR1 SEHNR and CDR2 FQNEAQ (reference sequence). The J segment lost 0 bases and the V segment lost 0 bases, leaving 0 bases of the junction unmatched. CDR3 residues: CASSLALAGSYNEQFF. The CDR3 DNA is TGTGCCAGCAGCTTAGCACTAGCGGGCTCCTACAATGAGCAGTTCTTC.

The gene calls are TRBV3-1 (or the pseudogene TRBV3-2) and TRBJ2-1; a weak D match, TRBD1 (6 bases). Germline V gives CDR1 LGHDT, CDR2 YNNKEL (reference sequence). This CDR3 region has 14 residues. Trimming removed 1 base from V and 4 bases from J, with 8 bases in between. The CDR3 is CASSQGQEYNEQFF. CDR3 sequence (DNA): TGTGCCAGCAGCCAAGGACAGGAATACAATGAGCAGTTCTTC.

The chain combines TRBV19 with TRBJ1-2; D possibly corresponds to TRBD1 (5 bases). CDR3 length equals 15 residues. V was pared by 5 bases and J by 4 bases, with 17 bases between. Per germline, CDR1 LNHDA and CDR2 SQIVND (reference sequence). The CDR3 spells CASSQSTEPSYGYTF. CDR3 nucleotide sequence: TGTGCCAGTAGTCAGTCGACAGAACCTAGCTATGGCTACACCTTC.

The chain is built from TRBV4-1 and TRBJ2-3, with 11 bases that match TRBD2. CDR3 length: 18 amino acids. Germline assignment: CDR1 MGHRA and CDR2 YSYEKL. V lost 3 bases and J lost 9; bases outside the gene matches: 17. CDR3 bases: TGCGCCAGCAGCCAGAGTCCCATAGCGGGAGGGCCGTGGGGGACGCAGTATTTT. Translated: CASSQSPIAGGPWGTQYF.

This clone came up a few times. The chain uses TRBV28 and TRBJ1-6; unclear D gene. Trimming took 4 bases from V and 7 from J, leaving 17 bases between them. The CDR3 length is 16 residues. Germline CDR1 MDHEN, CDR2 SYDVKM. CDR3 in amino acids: CASSSAPGLGNSPLHF. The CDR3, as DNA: TGTGCCAGCAGTTCAGCTCCGGGCCTAGGAAATTCACCCCTCCACTTT.

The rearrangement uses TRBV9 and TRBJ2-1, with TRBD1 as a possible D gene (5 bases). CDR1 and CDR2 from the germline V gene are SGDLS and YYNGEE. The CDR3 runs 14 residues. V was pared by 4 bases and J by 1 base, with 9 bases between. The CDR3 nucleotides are TGTGCCAGCAGCTCAGGGAATTCCTACAATGAGCAGTTCTTC. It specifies CASSSGNSYNEQFF.

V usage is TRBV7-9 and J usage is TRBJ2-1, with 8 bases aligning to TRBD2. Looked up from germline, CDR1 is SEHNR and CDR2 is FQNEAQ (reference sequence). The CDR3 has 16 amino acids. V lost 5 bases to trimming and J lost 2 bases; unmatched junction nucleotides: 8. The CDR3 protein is CASSPSGRYPYNEQFF. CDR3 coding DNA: TGTGCCAGCAGCCCGAGCGGGAGATATCCCTACAATGAGCAGTTCTTC.

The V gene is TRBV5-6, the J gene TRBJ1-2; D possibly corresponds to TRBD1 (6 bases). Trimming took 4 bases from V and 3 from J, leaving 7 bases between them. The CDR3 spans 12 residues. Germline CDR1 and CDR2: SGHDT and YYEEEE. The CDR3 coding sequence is TGTGCCAGCAGCCCAGGGGACTATGGCTACACCTTC. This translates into CASSPGDYGYTF.